These 14 T cell receptor beta chains were sequenced from one sample in a study of human T cells and chemical hapten exposure. The time point was: pre-sensitization, week 0. Treatment in this sample: therapeutic diphenylcyclopropenone sensitization with weekly scalp DPC. TCRdb redid the calling of the RACE reads with MiXCR, one entry per CDR3 protein. Of about 180,000 distinct CDR3 sequences in the sample, just under 30% were seen once. Specimen: whole blood, collected in connection with sensitization to the hapten diphenylcyclopropenone (DPC). These receptors all come from a woman aged 25 to 39 with alopecia areata. Some clones in this sample may be carry-over from other donors' samples.

This chain uses TRBV27 with TRBJ1-1; the match to TRBD1 covers 8 bases. V dropped 0 bases and J dropped 4; count of bases not matched to a gene: 13. There are 18 residues in the CDR3. Germline loops: CDR1 MNHEY, CDR2 SMNVEV (reference sequence). CDR3 amino acids: CASSLSAGGDLGFTEAFF. In nucleotides, the CDR3 is TGTGCCAGCAGTTTATCGGCAGGGGGCGACTTGGGGTTCACTGAAGCTTTCTTT.

V gene TRBV9 combines with J gene TRBJ2-5; a weak D match, TRBD1 (7 bases). Trimming removed 2 bases from V and 4 bases from J, with 18 bases in between. This CDR3 has 16 residues. Germline lookup yields CDR1 SGDLS and CDR2 YYNGEE. The CDR3 here is CASSVSPGTAGETQYF. The CDR3 DNA reads as TGTGCCAGCAGCGTCTCCCCCGGGACAGCGGGAGAGACCCAGTACTTC.

This clonotype occurred a few times. V usage is TRBV29-1 and J usage is TRBJ2-5; D may be TRBD2 (6 bases). CDR1 and CDR2 (germline): SQVTM, ANQGSEA. CDR3 length: 14 amino acids. V was cut by 4 bases and J by 5 bases, with 17 bases left in between. As DNA, the CDR3 is TGCAGCGTTGGAGCGGCGGGACTTGGGGAGACCCAGTACTTC. Protein sequence: CSVGAAGLGETQYF.

This clonotype was seen a handful of times. J is TRBJ1-6 and V is TRBV6-1; D is undetermined. Between the trimmed V and J ends, which lost 0 bases and 1 base, there was a span of 10 bases. The CDR3 length is 17 residues. Per the germline V gene, CDR1 is MNHNS and CDR2 is SASEGT. CDR3 amino acids: CASSEASEGSYNSPLHF. The CDR3 bases are TGTGCCAGCAGTGAAGCGAGTGAGGGATCCTATAATTCACCCCTCCACTTT.

This chain connects TRBV28 to TRBJ2-1; 10 bases match TRBD2. Germline V gene sequence: CDR1 MDHEN, CDR2 SYDVKM. This CDR3 has 15 amino acids. V dropped 8 bases and J dropped 8; count of bases not matched to a gene: 12. CDR3 sequence (DNA): TGTGCCAGCGGCCTAGCGGGAGACACGGGTGATGAGCAGTTCTTC. This translates into CASGLAGDTGDEQFF.

This chain connects TRBV28 to TRBJ1-2; D uncertain. The CDR3 is made up of 14 amino acids. Trimming left V 3 bases short and J 2 bases short, with 10 bases between. Germline assignment: CDR1 MDHEN and CDR2 SYDVKM. The CDR3 loop reads CASSFGVINYGYTF. The CDR3, as DNA: TGTGCCAGCAGTTTCGGGGTAATCAACTATGGCTACACCTTC.

This chain uses TRBV10-2 with TRBJ2-5; 9 bases agree with TRBD2. J lost 5 bases, V lost 2 bases, and 12 bases had no gene match. The CDR3 runs to 17 residues. Looked up from germline, CDR1 is WSHSY and CDR2 is SAAADI. The CDR3 sequence: CASSEGVAGAITETQYF. The DNA of the CDR3 is TGCGCCAGCAGTGAGGGGGTAGCGGGAGCTATTACGGAGACCCAGTACTTC.

The chain is built from TRBV7-2 and TRBJ2-3; TRBD2 might be the D (5 bases). Trimming pared 1 base from V and 5 bases from J, leaving 7 bases between. CDR3 length equals 13 residues. The germline gives CDR1 SGHTA, CDR2 FQGNSA. In nucleotides, the CDR3 is TGTGCCAGCAGCTTAGTGGGAGTAGATACGCAGTATTTT. Translated: CASSLVGVDTQYF.

The chain joins TRBV9 to TRBJ1-6; TRBD1 is a possible D gene (6 bases). Germline V gene data show CDR1 as SGDLS and CDR2 as YYNGEE. The CDR3 consists of 12 residues. V lost 7 bases and J lost 14, with 16 bases in between. DNA of the CDR3: TGTGCCAGCTCCCAGGGGCACGGGGCCCTCCACTTT. It is translated as CASSQGHGALHF.

This clonotype was counted only a few times. This chain connects TRBV29-1 to TRBJ2-3; 7 positions agree with TRBD2. This CDR3 is 13 amino acids long. Germline lookup yields CDR1 SQVTM and CDR2 ANQGSEA. V trimming: 8 bases; J trimming: 2 bases; junction bases outside the gene matches: 7. The CDR3 nucleotides read TGCAGCTTAATGGGGGGGACCACAGATACGCAGTATTTT. It specifies CSLMGGTTDTQYF.

At least ten counts were recorded for this clonotype. The chain employs TRBV27 and TRBJ1-4, with D possibly TRBD1 on 5 matching bases. The CDR3 covers 14 residues. Germline-derived CDR1 and CDR2 are MNHEY and SMNVEV (reference sequence). Trimming removed 6 bases at V and 0 bases at J, with 8 bases between. The CDR3 nucleotides read TGTGCCAGCAGCCCGACAGCAACTAATGAAAAACTGTTTTTT. Translation gives CASSPTATNEKLFF.

The gene calls are TRBV29-1 and TRBJ1-1; 7 positions match TRBD1. Germline trimming cut 1 base from V and 4 bases from J; bases unmatched to any gene: 12. The CDR3 extends over 16 amino acids. Looked up from germline, CDR1 is SQVTM and CDR2 is ANQGSEA. The CDR3 region is CSVEGGAGGFGTEAFF. CDR3 nucleotide sequence: TGCAGCGTTGAAGGCGGTGCAGGGGGTTTTGGCACTGAAGCTTTCTTT.

This clonotype appeared a few times. This chain uses TRBV6-2 or TRBV6-3 with TRBJ1-1; possible D gene TRBD1, 5 bases. The CDR3 sequence is 13 residues long. The V gene's germline CDR1 is MNHEY and CDR2 SVGEGT. V was pared by 7 bases and J by 1 base, with 10 bases between. The CDR3, as DNA: TGTGCCAGCATTGGGGGTCGGAACACTGAAGCTTTCTTT. Translating gives CASIGGRNTEAFF.

The genes are TRBV20-1 and TRBJ2-3; possibly TRBD1 for D (6 bases). There are 14 residues in the CDR3. The V gene's germline CDR1 is DFQATT and CDR2 SNEGSKA (reference sequence). V was shortened by 4 bases and J by 2 bases, with 13 bases between the two germline ends. The CDR3 is CSAMAQGFTDTQYF. The CDR3 DNA sequence: TGCAGTGCTATGGCACAGGGCTTCACAGATACGCAGTATTTT.